These T cell receptor beta chains were read from a single sample in a study of shared clonotypes between healthy human individuals. The repertoire was sequenced with immunoSEQ multiplex PCR; TCRdb's copy has only in-frame clones and lacks some. The table lists about 960,000 clones, around three quarters of them singletons. The sample comprised memory CD4+ T cells sorted from blood. The receptors originated from a young man in good health. The CDR3 runs from the conserved cysteine through the conserved F or W. D genes are given only for firm matches. Size tells how often a clone was seen (once, few, many) or the class of an expanded clone, and some rows leave it out.

- | - | TRBJ1-6 | TRBV5-4 | TGTGCCAGCGGCGCAGTCTACGGTTCACCCCTCCACTTT | CASGAVYGSPLHF
- | TRBD2 | TRBJ2-1 | TRBV9 | TGTGCCAGCAGCCCACTTTCCGGTAGCGGGAGTTACAATGAGCAGTTCTTC | CASSPLSGSGSYNEQFF
- | TRBD2 | TRBJ2-3 | TRBV27 | TGTGCCAGCAGTTATGGGGCTAGCGGGGGGCCCCCCACAGATACGCAGTATTTT | CASSYGASGGPPTDTQYF
- | TRBD1 | TRBJ2-7 | TRBV11-3 | TGTGCCAGCAGCTTCGGACAGGGGTACGAGCAGTACTTC | CASSFGQGYEQYF
- | - | TRBJ1-1 | TRBV6-5 | TGTGCCAGCAGTTACTCGGCCATGAACACTGAAGCTTTCTTT | CASSYSAMNTEAFF
- | TRBD2 | TRBJ2-1 | TRBV11-2 | TGTGCCAGCAGCTCATTAGCGGCTAGCGGGCGCAATGAGCAGTTCTTC | CASSSLAASGRNEQFF
- | TRBD1 | TRBJ1-6 | TRBV4-3 | TGCGCCAGCAGCCCCAATGACAGGGGAAATTCACCCCTCCACTTT | CASSPNDRGNSPLHF
- | - | TRBJ1-1 | TRBV28 | TGTGCCAGCAGCCTAGGAGTCGAAGCTTTCTTT | CASSLGVEAFF
- | TRBD1 | TRBJ2-1 | TRBV7-2 | TGTGCCAGCAGCCTAAACAGGGGCGTCTACAATGAGCAGTTCTTC | CASSLNRGVYNEQFF
- | - | TRBJ2-7 | TRBV10-1 | TGCGCCAGCAATTCCCTGGGGTACTACGAGCAGTACTTC | CASNSLGYYEQYF
- | - | TRBJ1-2 | TRBV5-6 | TGTGCCAGCAGCCAGGACCTCTATGGCTACACCTTC | CASSQDLYGYTF
- | - | TRBJ2-2 | TRBV4-2 | TGTGCCAGCAGCCAAGAAGATAGCCTAGGGAGCACCGGGGAGCTGTTTTTT | CASSQEDSLGSTGELFF
- | - | TRBJ1-4 | TRBV6-8 | TGTGCCAGCAGTTTCGCCCGGACACCCTCGAATGAAAAACTGTTTTTT | CASSFARTPSNEKLFF
- | TRBD1 | TRBJ1-1 | TRBV6-4 | TGTGCCAGCAGTTCGGGACAGGTGAACACTGAAGCTTTCTTT | CASSSGQVNTEAFF
- | - | TRBJ2-2 | TRBV19 | TGTGCCAGTCGACCTTACGAGTTAACCGGGGAGCTGTTTTTT | CASRPYELTGELFF
few | TRBD1 | TRBJ1-3 | TRBV7-9 | TGTGCCAGCAGCCCAGGACAGGGGGCGCATGGAAACACCATATATTTT | CASSPGQGAHGNTIYF
- | - | TRBJ2-2 | TRBV6-1 | TGTGCCACTATCTCCCGGGGAACCGGGGAGCTGTTTTTT | CATISRGTGELFF
- | TRBD1 | TRBJ2-7 | TRBV30 | TGTGCCTGGAGCCAGGGGGCTATCGAGCAGTACTTC | CAWSQGAIEQYF
- | - | TRBJ1-5 | TRBV10-3 | TGTGCCATCAGTAAAGCGGGACTGCCTGATCAGCCCCAGCATTTT | CAISKAGLPDQPQHF
- | - | TRBJ2-5 | TRBV10-1 | TGCGCCAGCAGTGAGTCTCCAGGGACGGCCCAGTACTTC | CASSESPGTAQYF
few | TRBD1 | TRBJ2-1 | TRBV5-4 | TGTGCCAGCAGCTTGGAGGGGACAGGGGCCTACAATGAGCAGTTCTTC | CASSLEGTGAYNEQFF
- | TRBD2 | TRBJ2-7 | TRBV19 | TGTGCCAGTACCCCTGGCGGGGGGTTCTGGCACGAGCAGTACTTC | CASTPGGGFWHEQYF
- | - | TRBJ2-5 | TRBV6-1 | TGTGCCAGCATGTTGAAAGAGACCCAGTACTTC | CASMLKETQYF
- | TRBD2 | TRBJ2-1 | TRBV2 | TGTGCCAGCAGTGTGACTAGCGGGGGGAAGGGGGAGCAGTTCTTC | CASSVTSGGKGEQFF
- | - | TRBJ2-6 | TRBV5-4 | TGTGCCAGCAGCTCCACCGGGACAGGGGCCAACGTCCTGACTTTC | CASSSTGTGANVLTF
- | TRBD1 | TRBJ2-7 | TRBV18 | TGTGCCAGCTCACCTATACCGGGACAGGGGTCCCAGTACTTC | CASSPIPGQGSQYF
- | TRBD1 | TRBJ2-3 | TRBV6-1 | TGTGCCAGCAGTGACCGGGACAGGAGGACAGATACGCAGTATTTT | CASSDRDRRTDTQYF
- | - | TRBJ2-3 | TRBV9 | TGTGCCAGCAGCGTAGCGGGGGAAGATACGCAGTATTTT | CASSVAGEDTQYF
- | - | TRBJ2-5 | TRBV10-1 | TGCGCCAGAAAAAAAGGGGGTCCCCAAGAGACCCAGTACTTC | CARKKGGPQETQYF
- | - | TRBJ2-6 | TRBV30 | TGTGCCTCTACAGTTGGGGCCTCTGGGGCCAACGTCCTGACTTTC | CASTVGASGANVLTF
- | TRBD2 | TRBJ2-7 | TRBV6-5 | TGTGCCAGCAGTTCCGGGACTAGCGGATACGAGCAGTACTTC | CASSSGTSGYEQYF
- | - | TRBJ2-5 | TRBV7-8 | TGTGCCAGCAGCCCTCGAACTTTCCAAGAGACCCAGTACTTC | CASSPRTFQETQYF
- | - | TRBJ1-4 | TRBV6-5 | TGTGCCAGCAGTTACACCGCAACTAATGAAAAACTGTTTTTT | CASSYTATNEKLFF
- | - | TRBJ1-1 | TRBV19 | TGTGCCAGTAGTAGGGGACAAACGAACACTGAAGCTTTCTTT | CASSRGQTNTEAFF
many | - | TRBJ1-6 | TRBV2 | TGTGCCAGCATTATCTCGGGGGTTAATTCACCCCTCCACTTT | CASIISGVNSPLHF
- | TRBD1 | TRBJ1-5 | TRBV19 | TGTGCCAGTAGTGGGACAGGTTATTATAGCAATCAGCCCCAGCATTTT | CASSGTGYYSNQPQHF
- | - | TRBJ2-1 | TRBV4-3 | TGCGCCAGCAGCCCCGAGAGAGGGGCCTACAATGAGCAGTTCTTC | CASSPERGAYNEQFF
- | - | TRBJ1-1 | TRBV7-7 | TGTGCTAGCAGCTTACAGCAGAACACTGAAGCTTTCTTT | CASSLQQNTEAFF
- | - | TRBJ1-1 | TRBV5-1 | TGCGCCAGCAAACTCAGGGTAGAGGACACTGAAGCTTTCTTT | CASKLRVEDTEAFF
once | - | TRBJ1-1 | TRBV2 | TGTGCCAGCAGTGAAGACCTAGGCACTGAAGCTTTCTTT | CASSEDLGTEAFF
many | TRBD2 | TRBJ2-7 | TRBV9 | TGTGCCAGCAGCGCGAACCCCGGGACTAGGGGCGAGCAGTACTTC | CASSANPGTRGEQYF
once | - | TRBJ1-5 | TRBV5-4 | TGTGCCAGCAGCAAGGGTGGGGATCAGCCCCAGCATTTT | CASSKGGDQPQHF
few | - | TRBJ1-2 | TRBV18 | TGTGCCAGCTCACCACCCGGACAGTCGGCGGGTAACTATGGCTACACCTTC | CASSPPGQSAGNYGYTF
- | - | TRBJ2-5 | TRBV5-4 | TGTGCCAGCAGCCGCCCGCAGCAAGAGACCCAGTACTTC | CASSRPQQETQYF
- | - | TRBJ2-1 | TRBV18 | TGTGCCAGCTCTATCCCGGCCCTCTACAATGAGCAGTTCTTC | CASSIPALYNEQFF
few | - | TRBJ1-3 | TRBV20-1 | TGCAGTGCTTTCGTTGGAAACACCATATATTTT | CSAFVGNTIYF
- | - | TRBJ2-3 | TRBV28 | TGTGCCAGCAGTTTTGCCACAGATACGCAGTATTTT | CASSFATDTQYF
- | - | TRBJ2-7 | TRBV7-8 | TGTGCCAGCAGCTTAGTGGGCCACGAGCAGTACTTC | CASSLVGHEQYF
- | - | TRBJ1-5 | TRBV7-9 | TGTGCCAGCAGCTTCTCAGGCAATCAGCCCCAGCATTTT | CASSFSGNQPQHF
- | - | TRBJ1-2 | TRBV15 | TGTGCCACCAGCAGAGATTCTAGGGCAGGAGTGGGCTATGGCTACACCTTC | CATSRDSRAGVGYGYTF
- | - | TRBJ1-5 | TRBV19 | TGTGCCAGTAGTACGGGGGTTGGTAATCAGCCCCAGCATTTT | CASSTGVGNQPQHF
- | TRBD2 | TRBJ2-7 | TRBV7-2 | TGTGCCAGCAGCTCTAGCGGTTCCTCCTACGAGCAGTACTTC | CASSSSGSSYEQYF
- | - | TRBJ2-1 | TRBV5-1 | TGCGCCAGCAGCGCCGGTAGCTCCACGGGGGAGCAGTTCTTC | CASSAGSSTGEQFF
- | - | TRBJ2-3 | TRBV6-1 | TGTGCCAGCAGCAAACCGGCGGACCGCTATACGCAGTATTTT | CASSKPADRYTQYF
- | - | TRBJ2-3 | TRBV7-8 | TGTGCCAGCAGCCAGTCGCCGGCGGGCACAGATACGCAGTATTTT | CASSQSPAGTDTQYF
- | TRBD2 | TRBJ2-7 | TRBV6-6 | TGTGCCAGCAGTCCGCAAGCGGGAGGGCCATACGAGCAGTACTTC | CASSPQAGGPYEQYF
- | - | TRBJ2-5 | TRBV30 | TGTGCCTGGAGCAGCCGCGGGACCCAGTACTTC | CAWSSRGTQYF
- | - | TRBJ2-5 | TRBV11-2 | TGTGCCAGCAGCTCCCAGCGAGAGACCCAGTACTTC | CASSSQRETQYF
- | - | TRBJ2-1 | TRBV4-1 | TGCGCCAGCAGCCAAGCCCTCGATGGGCGGGACCCTGAGCAGTTCTTC | CASSQALDGRDPEQFF